These T cell receptor beta chains were read from a single sample in a study of metastatic and nonmetastatic thyroid tumors. With MiXCR, TCRdb reprocessed the PCR reads. Seen here are about 23,000 clones, over 25% observed once, and the top ten hold about 5.7%. Sequencing was done on a sample of tumor tissue. The source of these receptors is a female donor with papillary thyroid cancer or a benign thyroid nodule (not recorded which). Some clones in this sample may be carry-over from other donors' samples. The CDR3 runs from the conserved cysteine through the conserved F or W. Fields, in order: clone size, V gene, J gene, D gene, CDR3 protein, CDR3 DNA. A D gene is named only where the DNA matches it firmly. Clone size appears in some rows only: once, few, many, or a class for an expanded clone.

>.|TRBV20-1|TRBJ1-1|.
CSASWTFDTEAIF
TGCAGTGCTAGTTGGACGTTTGACACTGAAGCTATATTT
>.|TRBV11-3|TRBJ2-2|.
CASSLDSVYTGELVF
TGTGCCAGCAGCTTGGACAGCGTGTACACCGGTGAGCTGGTTTTT
>.|TRBV20-1|TRBJ2-7|TRBD2
CSATPGLAGSYEQYF
TGCAGTGCTACCCCCGGACTAGCGGGCTCCTACGAGCAGTACTTC
>many|TRBV7-2|TRBJ1-5|.
CASSQTGIDQPQHF
TGTGCCAGCAGCCAAACAGGGATTGATCAGCCCCAGCATTTT
>medium-sized|TRBV28|TRBJ2-7|.
CASSPLGREQYF
TGTGCCAGCAGTCCCCTCGGTCGGGAGCAGTACTTC
>.|TRBV25-1|TRBJ2-1|.
CASSDRGERLYNEQFF
TGTGCCAGCAGTGATCGCGGGGAACGACTATACAATGAGCAGTTCTTC
>many|TRBV18|TRBJ2-6|.
CASRSSSGANVLTF
TGTGCCAGTAGAAGTAGCTCTGGGGCCAACGTCCTGACTTTC
>.|TRBV4-1|TRBJ2-3|.
CSSSHQGPTDTQYF
TGCTCCAGCAGCCACCAGGGGCCCACAGATACGCAGTATTTT
>many|TRBV19|TRBJ2-3|.
CASREQGLTDTQYF
TGTGCCAGTAGGGAACAGGGTCTCACAGATACGCAGTATTTT
>many|TRBV28|TRBJ1-1|.
CASSPHRDTNTEAFF
TGTGCCAGCAGTCCCCACAGGGATACGAACACTGAAGCTTTCTTT
>medium-sized|TRBV3-1|TRBJ2-7|.
CASSLGTVSYEQYF
TGTGCCAGCAGCTTAGGGACGGTGTCCTACGAGCAGTACTTC
>many|TRBV12-3/TRBV12-4|TRBJ2-5|TRBD1
CASRNLQGASQETQYF
TGTGCCAGCAGGAACTTACAGGGGGCCTCCCAAGAGACCCAGTACTTC
>.|TRBV5-1|TRBJ1-1|TRBD1
CASSLFQTGSHTEAFF
TGCGCCAGCAGCTTGTTTCAGACAGGGAGTCACACTGAAGCTTTCTTT
>medium-sized|TRBV7-9|TRBJ1-2|.
CASSTAGTNYGYTF
TGTGCCAGCAGCACCGCGGGGACTAACTATGGCTACACCTTC
>many|TRBV5-8|TRBJ2-7|.
CASPLRGLYEQYF
TGTGCCAGCCCCTTGCGGGGCCTCTACGAGCAGTACTTC
>many|TRBV5-1|TRBJ2-1|TRBD2
CASSPGAGGTYNEQFF
TGCGCCAGCAGCCCTGGAGCGGGGGGCACTTACAATGAGCAGTTCTTC
>.|TRBV18|TRBJ1-5|.
CASSRGLRGGQPQHF
TGTGCCAGCTCACGGGGCCTCCGGGGCGGGCAGCCCCAGCATTTT
>.|TRBV20-1|TRBJ2-3|.
CSARPDSAGWDTQYF
TGCAGTGCTAGACCCGATAGCGCGGGGTGGGATACGCAGTATTTT
>few|TRBV6-5|TRBJ2-1|TRBD2
CASSPSRLAGVSDEQFF
TGTGCCAGCAGTCCTTCACGACTAGCGGGAGTCTCCGATGAGCAGTTCTTC
>.|TRBV12-3/TRBV12-4|TRBJ2-7|TRBD1
CASSLGQGYEQYF
TGTGCCAGCAGTTTAGGACAGGGCTACGAGCAGTACTTC
>.|TRBV20-1|TRBJ2-5|TRBD2
CSAREPSGRAQETQYF
TGCAGTGCTAGAGAGCCTAGCGGGAGGGCACAAGAGACCCAGTACTTC
>many|TRBV24-1|TRBJ2-7|.
CATSESRNPYEQYF
TGTGCCACCAGTGAGAGCAGAAACCCCTACGAGCAGTACTTC
>many|TRBV5-1|TRBJ2-3|.
CASSLEPSGSTDTQYF
TGCGCCAGCAGCTTGGAGCCAAGCGGGAGCACAGATACGCAGTATTTT
>many|TRBV6-5|TRBJ2-5|.
CASSYSRQETQYF
TGTGCCAGCAGTTACTCACGACAAGAGACCCAGTACTTC
>many|TRBV19|TRBJ2-3|.
CASSIEIEGSQYF
TGTGCCAGTAGTATAGAGATTGAGGGATCGCAGTATTTT
>few|TRBV29-1|TRBJ1-2|.
CSFVLGQNYVYTF
TGCAGCTTTGTCCTAGGACAGAACTATGTCTACACCTTC
>many|TRBV7-9|TRBJ1-3|.
CASSLSGNTIYF
TGTGCCAGCAGCTTATCTGGAAACACCATATATTTT
>medium-sized|TRBV20-1|TRBJ1-5|.
CSARSGGGNQPQHF
TGCAGTGCTAGATCGGGGGGGGGCAATCAGCCCCAGCATTTT
>medium-sized|TRBV18|TRBJ2-7|.
CASSPAPGHPYEQYF
TGTGCCAGCTCACCAGCACCGGGACATCCATACGAGCAGTACTTC
>many|TRBV3-1|TRBJ2-1|.
CASSQGTTRNEQFF
TGTGCCAGCAGCCAAGGGACGACCCGCAATGAGCAGTTCTTC
>.|TRBV27|TRBJ1-6|.
CASIRGMGESPLHF
TGTGCCAGCATTAGGGGCATGGGGGAATCACCCCTCCACTTT
>medium-sized|TRBV6-2/TRBV6-3|TRBJ2-7|.
CASRLSGGLSYEQYF
TGTGCCAGCCGCCTATCCGGGGGCCTCTCCTACGAGCAGTACTTC
>many|TRBV7-2|TRBJ2-2|.
CASSLMEGPGELFF
TGTGCCAGCAGCTTGATGGAGGGTCCCGGGGAGCTGTTTTTT
>many|TRBV6-5|TRBJ2-5|.
CASSYLGPGGVGETQYF
TGTGCCAGCAGTTACCTGGGGCCCGGGGGCGTAGGAGAGACCCAGTACTTC
>many|TRBV12-5|TRBJ2-3|.
CASGWNLGDTQYF
TGTGCTAGTGGTTGGAACCTAGGGGATACGCAGTATTTT
>.|TRBV30|TRBJ2-7|.
CAWSVGSSGYEQYF
TGTGCCTGGAGTGTAGGCTCCAGTGGCTACGAGCAGTACTTC
>many|TRBV5-6|TRBJ1-1|.
CASSRPMGDTEAFF
TGTGCCAGCAGCCGTCCTATGGGGGACACTGAAGCTTTCTTT
>many|TRBV5-1|TRBJ1-1|TRBD1
CASSPHDRVGTEAFF
TGCGCCAGCAGCCCCCATGACAGGGTCGGGACTGAAGCTTTCTTT
>medium-sized|TRBV28|TRBJ1-5|.
CASSQTEAYQPQHF
TGTGCCAGCAGTCAAACAGAAGCCTATCAGCCCCAGCATTTT
>few|TRBV12-3/TRBV12-4|TRBJ1-2|.
CASSLAYSLTRYGYTF
TGTGCCAGCAGTTTAGCCTACAGCTTAACTCGCTATGGCTACACCTTC
>few|TRBV9|TRBJ1-2|.
CASSVEGYGYTF
TGTGCCAGCAGCGTAGAGGGGTATGGCTACACCTTC
>medium-sized|TRBV20-1|TRBJ2-1|TRBD2
CSYPSSGGDEQFF
TGCAGTTACCCGAGTAGCGGGGGGGATGAGCAGTTCTTC
>.|TRBV20-1|TRBJ1-4|.
CSASDRGRSEKLFF
TGCAGTGCTAGTGATCGGGGGAGGAGTGAAAAACTGTTTTTT
>medium-sized|TRBV6-1|TRBJ1-5|TRBD1
CASSSTGGRDQPQHF
TGTGCCAGCAGCTCCACAGGGGGCAGGGATCAGCCCCAGCATTTT
>.|TRBV4-1|TRBJ1-2|TRBD1
CASSPDRAYGYTF
TGCGCCAGCAGTCCAGACAGGGCCTATGGCTACACCTTC
>.|TRBV9|TRBJ1-2|.
CASSYRGKNYGYTF
TGTGCCAGCAGCTATCGGGGGAAGAACTATGGCTACACCTTC
>many|TRBV28|TRBJ2-5|TRBD2
CASSRPYRRAGVGETQYF
TGTGCCAGCAGTCGACCTTACCGCAGGGCGGGGGTGGGGGAGACCCAGTACTTC
>.|TRBV5-1|TRBJ2-3|.
CASSWLGSVAIASTDTQYF
TGCGCCAGCAGCTGGCTGGGTAGCGTGGCCATTGCTAGCACAGATACGCAGTATTTT
>.|TRBV20-1|TRBJ2-3|TRBD2
CSARVEGREGTDTQYF
TGCAGTGCTAGAGTTGAAGGGAGGGAGGGCACAGATACGCAGTATTTT
>.|TRBV12-3/TRBV12-4|TRBJ2-7|.
CASSHSYEQYF
TGTGCCAGCAGCCATTCCTACGAGCAGTACTTC
>.|TRBV20-1|TRBJ1-2|.
CSASSGDYGYTF
TGCAGTGCTAGTTCAGGGGACTATGGCTACACCTTC
>.|TRBV9|TRBJ2-3|.
CASSSGRGSQYF
TGTGCCAGCAGCTCGGGGCGCGGATCGCAGTATTTT
>.|TRBV11-2|TRBJ2-2|.
CASSHFLVVWGAVGELFF
TGTGCCAGCAGCCATTTCTTAGTGGTGTGGGGGGCAGTCGGGGAGCTGTTTTTT
>medium-sized|TRBV2|TRBJ2-7|TRBD1
CASSALDRGVEQYF
TGTGCCAGCAGTGCGTTGGACAGGGGAGTCGAGCAGTACTTC
>.|TRBV20-1|TRBJ2-1|.
CSARDPEYNEQFF
TGCAGTGCTAGAGATCCGGAGTACAATGAGCAGTTCTTC
>.|TRBV11-2|TRBJ2-6|TRBD2
CASSLRGVEYSGANVLAF
TGTGCCAGCAGCTTACGGGGGGTCGAATACTCTGGGGCCAACGTCCTGGCTTTC
>.|TRBV20-1|TRBJ1-1|.
CSARDGRGARFDTEAFF
TGCAGTGCTAGAGATGGTCGGGGGGCGAGGTTTGACACTGAAGCTTTCTTT
>many|TRBV9|TRBJ1-5|TRBD1
CASSRGQGAQPQHF
TGTGCCAGCAGCCGAGGACAGGGGGCTCAGCCCCAGCATTTT
>many|TRBV20-1|TRBJ2-1|.
CSAPGTSGLYNEQFF
TGCAGTGCTCCTGGAACGTCAGGGCTATACAATGAGCAGTTCTTC